These T cell receptor beta chains were read from a single sample in a study of T cell changes during pregnancy in multiple sclerosis. Only in-frame clones appear in the TCRdb table, and some are missing; sequencing was by immunoSEQ multiplex PCR. The table has roughly 39,000 clones, 92% seen once. The sample here was CD4+ T cells from peripheral blood mononuclear cells, taken after pregnancy. The receptors were gathered from a female donor in good health, enrolled as a control in a pregnancy study. The CDR3 runs from the conserved cysteine through the conserved F or W. Fields, in order: V gene, clone size, D gene, J gene, CDR3 protein, CDR3 DNA. D genes are given only for firm matches. Some rows mark clone size as missing; the rest say once, few, many or name a class of expanded clone.

TRBV5-1	.	.	TRBJ1-2	CASTDGGAIYGYTF	TGCGCCAGCACCGATGGAGGGGCAATCTATGGCTACACCTTC
TRBV19	once	.	TRBJ1-2	CASSNRVGRGYTF	TGTGCCAGTAGTAACAGGGTGGGGCGCGGCTACACCTTC
TRBV9	.	.	TRBJ2-4	CASSVDQGREAKNIQYF	TGTGCCAGCAGCGTAGATCAGGGGCGCGAGGCCAAAAACATTCAGTACTTC
TRBV9	.	.	TRBJ2-7	CASSVDQTSMYEQYF	TGTGCCAGCAGCGTAGATCAGACTAGTATGTACGAGCAGTACTTC
TRBV30	.	TRBD2	TRBJ2-3	CAWTSGGVTDTQYF	TGTGCCTGGACTAGCGGGGGGGTTACAGATACGCAGTATTTT
TRBV19	.	.	TRBJ1-1	CASSPPGRNTEAFF	TGTGCCAGTAGCCCACCTGGTAGGAACACTGAAGCTTTCTTT
TRBV27	.	.	TRBJ2-6	CASSSGWGGFISGANVLTF	TGTGCCAGCAGTTCCGGGTGGGGGGGCTTCATCTCTGGGGCCAACGTCCTGACTTTC
TRBV28	few	.	TRBJ2-1	CASSPDGGGAEQFF	TGTGCCAGCAGTCCGGACGGTGGGGGCGCTGAGCAGTTCTTC
TRBV27	.	TRBD1	TRBJ1-3	CASSLTGAGGNTIYF	TGTGCCAGCAGTTTGACAGGGGCGGGGGGAAACACCATATATTTT
TRBV7-2	.	TRBD1	TRBJ1-2	CASSLEDRDTGYTF	TGTGCCAGCAGCTTAGAGGACAGGGATACTGGCTACACCTTC
TRBV27	.	.	TRBJ1-2	CASSPTGGPSYGYTF	TGTGCCAGCAGTCCGACTGGGGGCCCCAGCTATGGCTACACCTTC
TRBV7-9	.	.	TRBJ2-3	CASSLASRQTLRTDTQYF	TGTGCCAGCAGCTTAGCTAGCAGACAGACCCTTCGCACAGATACGCAGTATTTT
TRBV5-5	.	TRBD2	TRBJ2-3	CASSLAGSGSSGDTQYF	TGTGCCAGCAGCTTGGCCGGTAGCGGGAGTAGTGGAGATACGCAGTATTTT
TRBV7-8	.	.	TRBJ1-5	CASSRGDSNQPQHF	TGTGCCAGCAGCCGAGGAGATAGCAATCAGCCCCAGCATTTT
TRBV25-1	.	.	TRBJ1-1	CASSEEWGGLNTEAFF	TGTGCCAGCAGTGAAGAATGGGGGGGACTGAACACTGAAGCTTTCTTT
TRBV11-2	.	TRBD2	TRBJ2-7	CASSFREGYEQYF	TGTGCCAGCAGCTTCCGGGAGGGCTACGAGCAGTACTTC
TRBV5-4	.	.	TRBJ2-6	CASTLGHSISGANVLTF	TGTGCCAGCACCTTGGGTCATTCTATCTCTGGGGCCAACGTCCTGACTTTC
TRBV2	.	.	TRBJ1-1	CASSVGQNTEAFF	TGTGCCAGCAGTGTGGGACAGAACACTGAAGCTTTCTTT
TRBV23-1	once	TRBD1	TRBJ1-1	CASSQSGQGGGGGEAFF	TGCGCCAGCAGTCAATCAGGACAGGGGGGAGGAGGCGGTGAAGCTTTCTTT
TRBV7-2	.	.	TRBJ2-7	CASSLDGRGSYEQYF	TGTGCCAGCAGCTTAGATGGGCGGGGCTCCTACGAGCAGTACTTC
TRBV7-9	.	.	TRBJ1-5	CASSLMTGKPQHF	TGTGCCAGCAGCTTAATGACGGGTAAGCCCCAGCATTTT
TRBV27	few	TRBD1	TRBJ2-2	CASRNTGANTGELFF	TGTGCCAGCAGGAACACAGGGGCGAACACCGGGGAGCTGTTTTTT
TRBV4-3	.	.	TRBJ1-1	CASSQSLNTEAFF	TGCGCCAGCAGCCAATCCTTGAACACTGAAGCTTTCTTT
TRBV7-2	.	TRBD1	TRBJ1-1	CASRAGTGDPEAFF	TGTGCCAGCAGAGCCGGGACAGGGGATCCTGAAGCTTTCTTT
TRBV27	.	.	TRBJ1-3	CASSLEGRVGNTIYF	TGTGCCAGCAGTTTAGAGGGCCGGGTGGGAAACACCATATATTTT
TRBV5-1	.	TRBD2	TRBJ2-5	CASSLAGGGETQYF	TGCGCCAGCAGCTTGGCTGGGGGGGGAGAGACCCAGTACTTC
TRBV30	once	.	TRBJ2-5	CAWSVSARETQYF	TGTGCCTGGAGTGTATCAGCGCGGGAGACCCAGTACTTC
TRBV19	.	.	TRBJ2-3	CASSMRPTDTQYF	TGTGCCAGTAGTATGCGGCCCACAGATACGCAGTATTTT
TRBV6-1	.	.	TRBJ1-2	CASTDRNYGYTF	TGTGCCAGCACCGACAGGAACTATGGCTACACCTTC
TRBV6-5	once	TRBD2	TRBJ2-2	CASRGLASTGELFF	TGTGCCAGCAGAGGACTAGCGTCCACCGGGGAGCTGTTTTTT
TRBV6-4	.	.	TRBJ1-5	CASPGGYQPQHF	TGTGCCAGTCCGGGTGGATATCAGCCCCAGCATTTT
TRBV7-2	once	.	TRBJ2-7	CASSRDTVVHEQYF	TGTGCCAGCAGCCGGGACACCGTAGTCCACGAGCAGTACTTC
TRBV5-1	.	.	TRBJ1-1	CASSLRWGGNTEAFF	TGCGCCAGCAGCTTGAGATGGGGGGGGAACACTGAAGCTTTCTTT
TRBV10-3	.	.	TRBJ1-4	CAISDGFTEKLFF	TGTGCCATCAGTGACGGGTTTACGGAAAAACTGTTTTTT
TRBV6-1	.	TRBD1	TRBJ2-3	CASSGQGAPTDTQYF	TGTGCCAGCAGTGGACAGGGGGCGCCCACAGATACGCAGTATTTT
TRBV28	.	TRBD2	TRBJ2-4	CASSPSGRVAKNIQYF	TGTGCCAGCAGTCCGAGCGGGAGGGTAGCCAAAAACATTCAGTACTTC